This paragraph reports one T cell receptor beta chain. This clone showed up just a few times. What this receptor recognizes is not known. Base-call qualities are not available, and no considerably larger clone is one nucleotide away. The same CDR3 can be traced to other DNA sequences in this sample. Relative to germline, V is 6 bases shorter and J is 3 bases shorter, with 5 bases between their ends. From the cysteine through the phenylalanine, the CDR3 covers 11 amino acids. The kept DNA is CDR3 alone, 33 bases in frame from the first base. Looking up the germline V gene yields CDR1 SNHLY and CDR2 FYNNEI. These data belong to a study of CD8+ T cells in alopecia areata (dated by TCRdb to the late 2010s). As for the study more broadly: The treated patients, all with moderate-to-severe alopecia areata, were enrolled in an open-label pilot trial of oral tofacitinib given at 5 to 10 mg twice daily. Patients on tofacitinib were biopsied at baseline and after 4 and 24 weeks of treatment, and several of the patients also had a later scalp biopsy. Human TCRbeta sequencing covered scalp tissue and sorted CD4+ and CD8+ peripheral blood T cells from patchy and totalis/universalis alopecia areata patients and healthy controls. Scalp clonality was compared among normal scalp (n=4), patchy alopecia areata scalp (n=8), and alopecia totalis/universalis scalp (n=8). Patients stayed on tofacitinib for 6 to 18 months and then had 6 months of follow-up off drug so that delayed response and recurrence could be assessed. The study used high-throughput TCRbeta sequencing to examine T cell clonal expansion in alopecia areata, in both the C3H/HeJ mouse model and human patients. The RNA source kit depended on sample type: the PAXgene miRNA kit for fixed scalp, the miRNeasy kit for PBMCs, and the RNeasy kit for mouse skin. TCRbeta CDR3 regions were amplified by immunoSEQ multiplex PCR with 35 Vbeta forward and 13 Jbeta reverse primers. Overall study outcomes, separate from this receptor: Compared with normal scalp, lesional scalp had higher clonality and more expanded CD8+ clones, particularly in alopecia totalis/universalis, a pattern that suggests antigenic drive. Unlike mouse skin, where gammadelta T cells dominate, normal human skin contains resident alphabeta T cells that get sequenced too, which complicates analysis of the scalp TCR repertoire. Shared TCR sequences between patients were less evident than in mice, which may be partly attributable to HLA diversity in the patient population.

Sample time point, as interpreted from the label and publication: baseline before oral tofacitinib. Peripheral blood and lesional scalp punch biopsies were obtained from patients with alopecia areata. After PBMCs were isolated by density centrifugation and stained for CD3, CD4 and CD8, a FACSAria was used to sort CD4+ and CD8+ T cells. Preparation of the library involved the immunoSEQ multiplex PCR assay. To provide template for TCR sequencing, every sample had RNA extracted and reverse transcribed into cDNA. First-strand cDNA was synthesized using SuperScript III with a 2:1 mix of oligo-dT and random hexamers. A synthetic immune receptor repertoire was used to assess amplification bias, and residual bias was removed computationally. Per the source publication's procedure: Raw reads were preprocessed to remove errors, and CDR3 was defined according to IMGT conventions as the region from the conserved cysteine to phenylalanine. Clonality was calculated as 1 minus Shannon entropy normalized by log2 of the number of productive unique TCRs. Scalp TCRbeta sequences were cross-referenced with sorted blood CD4 and CD8 repertoires so that the CD4 or CD8 identity of scalp clones could be inferred. In TCRdb, the immuneACCESS table is reduced to in-frame sequences with V and J assigned. These tables do not hold every clone; where another copy was compared, an unresolved V gene accounts for under half, and the others remain unexplained. V, J and clone size reflect that table, while D and trimming were determined from the DNA. Within this sample are roughly 130,000 clones, with 58% of them counted one time only. Roughly 4.5% of the sample is in the top ten clones.

Sequenced here: CD4+ T cells sorted from blood, sampled at week 0. The receptor chain draws on TRBV2 and TRBJ2-5, with the D gene call left open. This TCR came from a human donor with alopecia areata. For the CDR3, the sequence is CASSLKETQYF. The DNA sequence reads TGTGCCAGCAGCCTAAAAGAGACCCAGTACTTC. Full variable domain (CDR3 extended with the reference TRBV2 and TRBJ2-5 proteins): EPEVTQTPSHQVTQMGQEVILRCVPISNHLYFYWYRQILGQKVEFLVSFYNNEISEKSEIFDDQFSVERPDGSNFTLKIRSTKLEDSAMYFCASSLKETQYFGPGTRLLVL.